The present TCR beta chain was sequenced within a study of metastatic and nonmetastatic thyroid tumors (dated by TCRdb to about 2020). For context, the study as a whole: For patients with malignant and with benign thyroid disease, the researchers compared repertoires between peripheral blood samples and tumor or nodule tissue samples. Beyond this particular receptor, the publication reports: In both blood and tumor samples, malignant tumors were reported to have significantly higher TCR beta diversity than benign nodules.

As for this clone: It has no known antigen specificity. No per-base quality is available; no much larger clone lies one base away.

The library was built by means of PCR. Sequencing was carried out with an Illumina HiSeq 4000. The TCR beta-chain CDR3 region of each patient was profiled by high-throughput sequencing. The authors' analysis ran thus. The researchers built a classifier to tell apart papillary thyroid cancer patients with distant metastasis, based on CDR3 differences among clinicopathological groups. To measure repertoire diversity the researchers used the Shannon index, while the Morisita-Horn index served to gauge how similar the tumor and blood repertoires were. TCRdb reanalyzed the raw reads on its own, using fastp at Q25 for trimming and MiXCR for clone calling, and kept in-frame beta chains. These V and J calls originate from TCRdb's pipeline instead of the authors' own analysis. For this sample the table gives tens of thousands of clones, of which 20% to 30% were detected only once. Roughly 12% of the sample belongs to the ten largest clones.

None of the patients had been given any treatment before thyroid surgery. Using T-cell receptor beta sequencing, the study looked back at clinical samples from patients collected from about 2011 to 2018. V is pared back by 2 bases and J by 0 bases, with 14 bases lying between the germline termini. The CDR3 sequence holds 16 residues, the cysteine and phenylalanine included. Just the 48-base CDR3 DNA is kept, in frame starting at base 1. CDR1 MNHEY and CDR2 SVGEGT are derived from the germline V gene. This clonotype originated in a male donor with papillary thyroid cancer or a benign thyroid nodule (not recorded which). Some clones in this sample may be carry-over from other donors' samples. The sequence links TRBV6-2 or TRBV6-3 to TRBJ2-7; tentative D gene TRBD2, with 6 bases matching. The sequencing input was tumor tissue. The DNA reads as follows: TGTGCCAGCAGTTACGGAGGGGTCACGAGCTCCTACGAGCAGTACTTC. Its product reads: CASSYGGVTSSYEQYF.